This passage covers 11 T cell receptor beta chains from one sample sequenced in a study of T cell changes during pregnancy in multiple sclerosis. Produced via immunoSEQ multiplex PCR; TCRdb's table is partial and in-frame only. The sample lists some 60,000 clones; about nine tenths were seen once. The starting material was peripheral blood, obtained in the second trimester of pregnancy. The receptors stem from a female donor in good health, enrolled as a control in a pregnancy study.

The V and J genes are TRBV7-2 and TRBJ2-1, with 9 bases aligning to TRBD2. Germline assignment: CDR1 SGHTA and CDR2 FQGNSA. V shed 2 bases and J 0 bases; nucleotides not matched to a gene: 5. The CDR3 sequence is 17 residues long. The CDR3 spells CASSLRTSAVSYNEQFF. In DNA form, the CDR3 reads TGTGCCAGCAGCTTAAGGACTAGCGCAGTCTCCTACAATGAGCAGTTCTTC.

The chain couples TRBV11-1 to TRBJ2-3; a weak D match, TRBD2 (6 bases). Trimming removed 5 bases from V and 6 bases from J, with 15 bases in between. Germline V gives CDR1 SGHAT, CDR2 FQDESV (reference sequence). This CDR3 has 14 residues. The CDR3 region has the DNA TGTGCCAGCAGCATCCGACCTCGGGGGGATACGCAGTATTTT. Translation: CASSIRPRGDTQYF.

This clone has just one count. V usage is TRBV7-8 and J usage is TRBJ1-4, with TRBD1 as a possible D gene (5 bases). Germline assignment: CDR1 SGHVS and CDR2 FQNEAQ. With 0 bases removed from V and 8 bases from J, the gap between germline ends came to 13 bases. The CDR3 is made up of 15 amino acids. Written as DNA, the CDR3 is TGTGCCAGCAGCTTAGCGTCCAGGGATGGAGAAAAACTGTTTTTT. Encoded protein: CASSLASRDGEKLFF.

The chain recombines TRBV4-1 with TRBJ1-5; D is unclear. From germline, CDR1 is MGHRA and CDR2 YSYEKL. V shed 1 base and J shed 0 bases, with 4 bases lying between them. This CDR3 is built from 14 residues. The CDR3 spells CASSQAYSNQPQHF. Here the CDR3 DNA reads TGCGCCAGCAGCCAAGCCTATAGCAATCAGCCCCAGCATTTT.

The chain recombines TRBV18 with TRBJ2-1; D perhaps matches TRBD1 (5 bases). Germline-derived CDR1 and CDR2 are KGHSH and LQKENI. The CDR3 is 16 amino acids. Trimming removed 0 bases at V and 0 bases at J, with 9 bases between. The CDR3 sequence: CASSPPQGFSYNEQFF. In DNA form, the CDR3 reads TGTGCCAGCTCACCACCGCAGGGCTTCTCCTACAATGAGCAGTTCTTC.

This chain connects TRBV30 to TRBJ1-6; the match to TRBD1 covers 9 bases. There are 14 residues in the CDR3. The V gene's germline CDR1 is GTSNPN and CDR2 SVGIG (reference sequence). V trimming: 2 bases; J trimming: 9 bases; junction bases outside the gene matches: 5. CDR3: CAWSSGTGISPLHF. CDR3 nucleotides: TGTGCCTGGAGTTCCGGGACAGGGATTTCACCCCTCCACTTT.

A single count supports this clone. The J gene is TRBJ1-1, the V gene TRBV6-5; D possibly corresponds to TRBD1 (5 bases). Germline CDR1 and CDR2: MNHEY and SVGAGI. Trimming removed 7 bases from V and 4 bases from J, with 16 bases in between. This CDR3 contains 14 residues. The CDR3 reads CASNKQGLGTEAFF. The CDR3 DNA reads as TGTGCCAGCAATAAGCAGGGTTTGGGCACTGAAGCTTTCTTT.

The rearrangement uses TRBV6-5 and TRBJ2-7, with 8 bases lining up with TRBD2. This CDR3 has 13 residues. V gave up 5 bases and J gave up 3 bases; unmatched junction bases: 3. The V gene's germline CDR1 is MNHEY and CDR2 SVGAGI. The CDR3 DNA is TGTGCCAGCAGTCGGACTAGCTTCTACGAGCAGTACTTC. It specifies CASSRTSFYEQYF.

This clone was counted a few times. The rearrangement links TRBV30 to TRBJ1-1; 7 bases are shared with TRBD1. This CDR3 has 15 residues. The germline V gene has CDR1 GTSNPN and CDR2 SVGIG (reference sequence). The V gene end was trimmed by 1 base and the J gene end by 4 bases; junction bases not matched to a gene: 9. The CDR3 spells CAWSGVGAGGTEAFF. The CDR3 DNA is TGTGCCTGGAGTGGGGTGGGGGCAGGGGGCACTGAAGCTTTCTTT.

The chain has TRBV5-1 and TRBJ2-5, with TRBD1 matching over 9 bases. CDR3 length: 14 amino acids. CDR1 and CDR2 (germline): SGHRS, YFSETQ. Trimming removed 6 bases from V and 3 bases from J; junction bases left unmatched: 6. The CDR3 DNA follows: TGCGCCAGCACCCTAACAGGGGGCAAAGAGACCCAGTACTTC. Its protein is CASTLTGGKETQYF.

The chain employs TRBV7-9 and TRBJ2-5; 7 bases align to TRBD2. V lost 1 base, J lost 5 bases, and 4 bases stayed unmatched. The CDR3 runs 14 residues. Germline V gene lookup returns CDR1 SEHNR and CDR2 FQNEAQ (reference sequence). Here the CDR3 DNA reads TGTGCCAGCAGCTTAGGACTAGCCGATGAGACCCAGTACTTC. Translating it yields CASSLGLADETQYF.